Below, one T cell receptor beta chain is given with its context. These data belong to a study of cytomegalovirus exposure and HLA in healthy donors. Deletions cut 0 bases from V and 4 bases from J, with 14 bases between. This CDR3 spans 16 amino acids. The germline CDR1 and CDR2 sequences are SGDLS and YYNGEE. PCR used 60 Vbeta primers and 13 Jbeta primers. The protocol was immunoSEQ multiplex PCR, while the TCRdb copy is restricted to in-frame clones and leaves out a portion. Of 150,000 or so clones listed, 80% to 90% are singletons. This TCR came from a woman in her late teens or twenties in good health and CMV-seronegative. The chain is built from TRBV9 and TRBJ2-1; a possible D gene is TRBD2 (5 bases). Sample: PBMCs. CDR3 sequence reads: CASSVGDGGGYNEQFF. The CDR3 coding sequence is TGTGCCAGCAGCGTAGGTGACGGAGGCGGGTACAATGAGCAGTTCTTC.